Listed below are T cell receptor beta chains from one sample, sequenced in a study of blood T cell repertoires in COVID-19. The repertoire was sequenced with immunoSEQ multiplex PCR; TCRdb's copy has only in-frame clones and lacks some. The table records over 600,000 clones, more than 80% of them present only once. Sequencing input: peripheral blood. All receptors come from a woman aged 18 to 35 with acute or convalescent COVID-19. Each CDR3 is given with its conserved first and last residue. Each record gives: V gene, D gene, J gene, clone size, CDR3 DNA, CDR3 protein. The D gene is left open where the match is weak. Rows give clone size only sometimes, using once, few, many, or a class for an expanded clone.

v_gene: TRBV30; d_gene: NA; j_gene: TRBJ1-1; abundance: NA; CDR3nt: TGTGCCTGGAGTGCGGGCTCGAGGGACACTGAAGCTTTCTTT; CDR3aa: CAWSAGSRDTEAFF
v_gene: TRBV5-1; d_gene: NA; j_gene: TRBJ1-4; abundance: NA; CDR3nt: TGCGCCAGCAGCCTCGCCAGGCCTGAAAAACTGTTTTTT; CDR3aa: CASSLARPEKLFF
v_gene: TRBV5-6; d_gene: NA; j_gene: TRBJ1-2; abundance: NA; CDR3nt: TGTGCCAGCAGCCGAGCGACGGGGTTTAATTTTGCTAACTATGGCTACACCTTC; CDR3aa: CASSRATGFNFANYGYTF
v_gene: TRBV7-2; d_gene: TRBD2; j_gene: TRBJ2-3; abundance: NA; CDR3nt: TGTGCCAGCAGCTTATGGGGGGGAAGCACAGATACGCAGTATTTT; CDR3aa: CASSLWGGSTDTQYF
v_gene: TRBV7-8; d_gene: TRBD1; j_gene: TRBJ2-1; abundance: NA; CDR3nt: TGTGCCAGCAGCTTAAGGGACAGGGCCTATGAGCAGTTCTTC; CDR3aa: CASSLRDRAYEQFF
v_gene: TRBV4-3; d_gene: NA; j_gene: TRBJ2-1; abundance: NA; CDR3nt: TGCGCCAGCAGCCAAGATGGGACACCTAACAATGAGCAGTTCTTC; CDR3aa: CASSQDGTPNNEQFF
v_gene: TRBV9; d_gene: NA; j_gene: TRBJ1-4; abundance: NA; CDR3nt: TGTGCCAGCAGCCCGTCCGATGAAAAACTGTTTTTT; CDR3aa: CASSPSDEKLFF
v_gene: TRBV19; d_gene: TRBD1; j_gene: TRBJ2-1; abundance: NA; CDR3nt: TGTGCCAGTAGGACACAGGGGGCGAATGAGAATGAGCAGTTCTTC; CDR3aa: CASRTQGANENEQFF
v_gene: TRBV25-1; d_gene: TRBD2; j_gene: TRBJ2-2; abundance: NA; CDR3nt: TGTGCCAGCAGGACGCATAGCGGGTCCCCCACCGGGGAGCTGTTTTTT; CDR3aa: CASRTHSGSPTGELFF
v_gene: TRBV5-1; d_gene: NA; j_gene: TRBJ1-1; abundance: NA; CDR3nt: TGCGCCAGCAGCTTGGACAGGGAGGGACTTGAAGCTTTCTTT; CDR3aa: CASSLDREGLEAFF
v_gene: TRBV14; d_gene: NA; j_gene: TRBJ1-1; abundance: NA; CDR3nt: TGTGCCAGCAGCCAAGCGGCTCCGGGTGAAGCTTTCTTT; CDR3aa: CASSQAAPGEAFF
v_gene: TRBV6-1; d_gene: NA; j_gene: TRBJ1-3; abundance: few; CDR3nt: TGTGCCAGCGGTGTCAGGGGAGCTGATCCTGGAAACACCATATATTTT; CDR3aa: CASGVRGADPGNTIYF
v_gene: TRBV14; d_gene: NA; j_gene: TRBJ1-1; abundance: NA; CDR3nt: TGTGCCAGCAGCCGAGACCTTGGGAGGACTGAAGCTTTCTTT; CDR3aa: CASSRDLGRTEAFF
v_gene: TRBV19; d_gene: NA; j_gene: TRBJ1-2; abundance: NA; CDR3nt: TGTGCCAGTAACACAAACTATGGCTACACCTTC; CDR3aa: CASNTNYGYTF
v_gene: TRBV19; d_gene: TRBD2; j_gene: TRBJ2-1; abundance: NA; CDR3nt: TGTGCCAGTCGAAAGCGGGGGTCCTCCTACAATGAGCAGTTCTTC; CDR3aa: CASRKRGSSYNEQFF
v_gene: TRBV3-1/TRBV3-2; d_gene: NA; j_gene: TRBJ1-1; abundance: NA; CDR3nt: TGTGCCAGCAGCCAACGAAAGGGGGAATCCACTGAAGCTTTCTTT; CDR3aa: CASSQRKGESTEAFF
v_gene: TRBV10-3; d_gene: NA; j_gene: TRBJ2-7; abundance: NA; CDR3nt: TGTGCCATCAGTGAGTCCACCGGTTACTACGAGCAGTACTTC; CDR3aa: CAISESTGYYEQYF
v_gene: TRBV27; d_gene: NA; j_gene: TRBJ2-7; abundance: once; CDR3nt: TGTGCCAGCAGCCCCTTCAGCTCCTACGAGCAGTACTTC; CDR3aa: CASSPFSSYEQYF
v_gene: TRBV2; d_gene: TRBD2; j_gene: TRBJ2-3; abundance: once; CDR3nt: TGTGCCAGCAGTCGGGGGGGAGGGGATACGCAGTATTTT; CDR3aa: CASSRGGGDTQYF
v_gene: TRBV6-1; d_gene: NA; j_gene: TRBJ1-5; abundance: NA; CDR3nt: TGTGCCAGCAGTGAAGTCGGGGGGAAGCAGCCCCAGCATTTT; CDR3aa: CASSEVGGKQPQHF
v_gene: TRBV4-3; d_gene: TRBD1; j_gene: TRBJ1-5; abundance: NA; CDR3nt: TGCGCCAGCAGCCAAGAACCACAGGGGGGCAGCAATCAGCCCCAGCATTTT; CDR3aa: CASSQEPQGGSNQPQHF
v_gene: TRBV18; d_gene: TRBD1; j_gene: TRBJ1-5; abundance: NA; CDR3nt: TGTGCCAGCTCAGAAACAATAGTAGGGGGCTGGGATCAGCCCCAGCATTTT; CDR3aa: CASSETIVGGWDQPQHF
v_gene: TRBV19; d_gene: TRBD1; j_gene: TRBJ1-2; abundance: NA; CDR3nt: TGTGCCAGTAGTATAGGGACAGGTGGGAGTGGCTACACCTTC; CDR3aa: CASSIGTGGSGYTF
v_gene: TRBV5-1; d_gene: NA; j_gene: TRBJ1-3; abundance: NA; CDR3nt: TGCGCCAGCAGCTCCTCGCAGTCCGATCCTCGAAACACCATATATTTT; CDR3aa: CASSSSQSDPRNTIYF
v_gene: TRBV10-3; d_gene: TRBD2; j_gene: TRBJ2-5; abundance: NA; CDR3nt: TGTGCCATCAGTGAGTTTCTAGCGGGGGCCCTGTACCAAGAGACCCAGTACTTC; CDR3aa: CAISEFLAGALYQETQYF
v_gene: TRBV5-5; d_gene: TRBD1; j_gene: TRBJ2-1; abundance: NA; CDR3nt: TGTGCCAGCTCCTGGACAGGGTCTTATGAGCAGTTCTTC; CDR3aa: CASSWTGSYEQFF
v_gene: TRBV7-6; d_gene: NA; j_gene: TRBJ1-2; abundance: NA; CDR3nt: TGTGCCAGCAGCTTAGCCGGCGGCAGGGAACGGAATGGCTACACCTTC; CDR3aa: CASSLAGGRERNGYTF
v_gene: TRBV5-1; d_gene: TRBD2; j_gene: TRBJ2-5; abundance: NA; CDR3nt: TGCGCCAGCAGCTTGGGAACTAGCGGGGGGTTGAAGGGAGAGACCCAGTACTTC; CDR3aa: CASSLGTSGGLKGETQYF
v_gene: TRBV2; d_gene: TRBD1; j_gene: TRBJ1-5; abundance: once; CDR3nt: TGTGCCAGCACTTACACAGGGACAGGGATCAATCAGCCCCAGCATTTT; CDR3aa: CASTYTGTGINQPQHF
v_gene: TRBV5-1; d_gene: NA; j_gene: TRBJ1-1; abundance: NA; CDR3nt: TGCGCCAGCAGCCAGACAGGCACTGAAGCTTTCTTT; CDR3aa: CASSQTGTEAFF
v_gene: TRBV19; d_gene: NA; j_gene: TRBJ1-3; abundance: NA; CDR3nt: TGTGCCAGTAGTATGAAGATCTCCTCCAGCTCTGGAAACACCATATATTTT; CDR3aa: CASSMKISSSSGNTIYF
v_gene: TRBV5-1; d_gene: TRBD1; j_gene: TRBJ1-1; abundance: once; CDR3nt: TGCGCCAGCAGCCGGACAGGAGATTGGGGAATAACGAACACTGAAGCTTTCTTT; CDR3aa: CASSRTGDWGITNTEAFF
v_gene: TRBV29-1; d_gene: NA; j_gene: TRBJ2-2; abundance: NA; CDR3nt: TGCAGCGTTGGGGGAAGGGGGAGTACCGGGGAGCTGTTTTTT; CDR3aa: CSVGGRGSTGELFF
v_gene: TRBV12-5; d_gene: TRBD1; j_gene: TRBJ1-1; abundance: NA; CDR3nt: TGTGCTAGTGGTGGGACAGGGGGCACTGAAGCTTTCTTT; CDR3aa: CASGGTGGTEAFF
v_gene: TRBV7-9; d_gene: NA; j_gene: TRBJ2-5; abundance: NA; CDR3nt: TGTGCCAGCAGCTTAGGACTCACGCTTGGAGTAAAAGAGACCCAGTACTTC; CDR3aa: CASSLGLTLGVKETQYF
v_gene: TRBV5-1; d_gene: TRBD1; j_gene: TRBJ2-4; abundance: NA; CDR3nt: TGCGCCAGCAGCCCCGGACAGGGGGACAAAAACATTCAGTACTTC; CDR3aa: CASSPGQGDKNIQYF
v_gene: TRBV6-2/TRBV6-3; d_gene: TRBD2; j_gene: TRBJ2-1; abundance: NA; CDR3nt: TGTGCCAGCAGCCTCCGGGGACTAGCGGGGGGGCCATCCTTCAGTGAGCAGTTCTTC; CDR3aa: CASSLRGLAGGPSFSEQFF
v_gene: TRBV7-2; d_gene: TRBD2; j_gene: TRBJ2-1; abundance: NA; CDR3nt: TGTGCCAGCAGCTTAGGTACACAGCGGGGGGGCAATGAGCAGTTCTTC; CDR3aa: CASSLGTQRGGNEQFF
v_gene: TRBV6-1; d_gene: TRBD2; j_gene: TRBJ2-1; abundance: NA; CDR3nt: TGTGCCAGCAGTGAAGCACCCGGGACTAGCTGGCTTGGGGAGCAGTTCTTC; CDR3aa: CASSEAPGTSWLGEQFF
v_gene: TRBV7-8; d_gene: TRBD1; j_gene: TRBJ2-7; abundance: NA; CDR3nt: TGTGCCAGCAGCAAGGACAGGGGGGAGGGCGAGCAGTACTTC; CDR3aa: CASSKDRGEGEQYF
v_gene: TRBV27; d_gene: NA; j_gene: TRBJ2-7; abundance: NA; CDR3nt: TGTGCCAGCAGTTTTCGGGGGGCCGGATACGAGCAGTACTTC; CDR3aa: CASSFRGAGYEQYF
v_gene: TRBV5-1; d_gene: NA; j_gene: TRBJ1-1; abundance: NA; CDR3nt: TGCGCCAGCAGCCGAGGGGTCACGGGGGGGACTGAAGCTTTCTTT; CDR3aa: CASSRGVTGGTEAFF
v_gene: TRBV9; d_gene: NA; j_gene: TRBJ2-6; abundance: NA; CDR3nt: TGTGCCAGCAGCCTAGGGAGCTCTGGGGCCAACGTCCTGACTTTC; CDR3aa: CASSLGSSGANVLTF
v_gene: TRBV5-1; d_gene: NA; j_gene: TRBJ1-1; abundance: NA; CDR3nt: TGCGCCAGCAGCTTGGCCTATCAGGGGCCCCCGGCTGAAGCTTTCTTT; CDR3aa: CASSLAYQGPPAEAFF
v_gene: TRBV5-1; d_gene: TRBD1; j_gene: TRBJ2-7; abundance: NA; CDR3nt: TGCGCCAGCAGTTCCGACAGGGGCGAGCAGTACTTC; CDR3aa: CASSSDRGEQYF
v_gene: TRBV9; d_gene: TRBD1; j_gene: TRBJ1-1; abundance: NA; CDR3nt: TGTGCCAGCAGCGTAGAACAGGGGGGCTTTTACACTGAAGCTTTCTTT; CDR3aa: CASSVEQGGFYTEAFF
v_gene: TRBV5-6; d_gene: NA; j_gene: TRBJ1-5; abundance: NA; CDR3nt: TGTGCCAGCAGCCAGGCATCAGTCCTACAGCCCCAGCATTTT; CDR3aa: CASSQASVLQPQHF